One sample yielded the 18 T cell receptor beta chains listed below, sequenced in a study of graft-versus-host responses after intestinal transplantation. The data were produced by immunoSEQ multiplex PCR, yet TCRdb's version contains in-frame clones alone and is incomplete. Of around 90,000 clones in the sample, 85% to 95% were seen once. No antigens are known for them. This material consisted of unstimulated CD8+ T cells sorted from spleen or lymph node cells, taken before transplant. Receptors were obtained from a human donor who was the organ donor for an intestinal transplant.

This clone occurred once. The chain links TRBV25-1 to TRBJ2-5, with D tentatively TRBD1 (5 bases). V was cut by 3 bases and J by 5 bases, with 10 bases left in between. The length of the CDR3 is 13 residues. Per germline, CDR1 MGHDK and CDR2 SYGVNS. DNA for the CDR3: TGTGCCAGCAGTGATCAGGGATTGGAGACCCAGTACTTC. This sequence encodes CASSDQGLETQYF.

A single count supports this clone. V usage is TRBV27 and J usage is TRBJ1-2, with 10 positions matching TRBD1. J was trimmed by 6 bases and V by 4 bases; bases with no gene match: 2. Germline CDR1 and CDR2: MNHEY and SMNVEV (reference sequence). CDR3 length: 13 amino acids. As DNA, the CDR3 is TGTGCCAGCAGTTACGGACAGGGGGATGGCTACACCTTC. This sequence encodes CASSYGQGDGYTF.

CDR3 in DNA: TGCGCCAGCAGTGAGTCAGCGGGAGGGGGGTACGAGCAGTACTTC. Translation: CASSESAGGGYEQYF. V is TRBV10-2 and J is TRBJ2-7; TRBD2 matches 10 bases. The CDR3 contains 15 residues. Trimming cost V 0 bases and J 4 bases; bases outside gene matches: 3. Germline V gene lookup returns CDR1 WSHSY and CDR2 SAAADI.

The gene calls are TRBV30 and TRBJ1-2; TRBD1 matches 8 bases. Trimming took 7 bases from V and 2 from J; bases not matched to a gene: 9. Germline V CDR1 and CDR2: GTSNPN, SVGIG (reference sequence). The CDR3 covers 14 residues. CDR3 nucleotides: TGTGCCTACTATGAAAGGGACAGGAACTATGGCTACACCTTC. As protein: CAYYERDRNYGYTF.

The chain employs TRBV4-2 and TRBJ2-7; 8 bases agree with TRBD2. CDR1 LGHNA and CDR2 YNFKEQ come from the germline V gene. This CDR3 has 16 amino acids. V was clipped by 3 bases and J by 1 base; unmatched bases: 8. The CDR3: CASSQSLTSVSYEQYF. CDR3 coding DNA: TGTGCCAGCAGCCAGAGCCTGACTAGCGTTTCCTACGAGCAGTACTTC.

The V and J genes are TRBV28 and TRBJ2-1; maybe TRBD1 (5 bases). The germline CDR1 and CDR2 sequences are MDHEN and SYDVKM. The CDR3 has 15 amino acids. Trimming shortened V by 3 bases and J by 8 bases, and 17 bases separated the two germline ends. For the CDR3, the DNA is TGTGCCAGCAGTTTTCAGGGCCTAGGGATCCATGAGCAGTTCTTC. It yields the protein CASSFQGLGIHEQFF.

The J gene is TRBJ1-2, the V gene TRBV29-1; a possible D gene is TRBD1 (6 bases). The germline V gene has CDR1 SQVTM and CDR2 ANQGSEA. CDR3 length: 14 residues. V lost 1 base and J 8 bases, leaving 17 bases between the germline ends. The CDR3 sequence: CSVEASDRLGGYTF. CDR3 DNA sequence: TGCAGCGTTGAAGCCTCTGACAGGCTTGGAGGCTACACCTTC.

This chain uses TRBV7-6 with TRBJ2-3; 7 bases line up with TRBD1. The germline gives CDR1 SGHVS, CDR2 FNYEAQ. V gave up 3 bases and J gave up 5 bases; unmatched junction bases: 14. The CDR3 has 17 amino acids. CDR3 sequence reads: CASSFRWRQGEGDTQYF. The CDR3 nucleotides read TGTGCCAGCAGCTTTCGGTGGAGACAGGGTGAAGGAGATACGCAGTATTTT.

This chain uses TRBV7-6 with TRBJ2-5; 13 positions agree with TRBD2. V dropped 5 bases and J dropped 5; count of bases not matched to a gene: 11. Germline V gene data show CDR1 as SGHVS and CDR2 as FNYEAQ. The CDR3 is made up of 17 amino acids. The CDR3 region is CASSLGTSGINRETQYF. The CDR3, as DNA: TGTGCCAGCAGCCTCGGGACTAGCGGGATCAACCGGGAGACCCAGTACTTC.

V usage is TRBV18 and J usage is TRBJ1-6; 9 bases fit TRBD1. CDR3 length equals 16 residues. The V gene end was trimmed by 2 bases and the J gene end by 9 bases; junction bases not matched to a gene: 8. Germline CDR1 reads KGHSH; CDR2 reads LQKENI. CDR3 coding DNA: TGTGCCAGCTCACCAGTACCGGGACAGGGATCTTCACCCCTCCACTTT. This translates into CASSPVPGQGSSPLHF.

This sequence joins TRBV25-1 and TRBJ2-5; no clear D. CDR1 MGHDK and CDR2 SYGVNS come from the germline V gene. V lost 3 bases and J lost 3, with 11 bases in between. The CDR3 is 14 residues long. CDR3 region: CASSEIADEETQYF. The DNA of the CDR3 is TGTGCCAGCAGTGAGATAGCAGATGAAGAGACCCAGTACTTC.

The V and J genes are TRBV2 and TRBJ1-2; 9 bases match TRBD1. The CDR3 covers 14 residues. The ends lost 7 bases at V and 2 bases at J; junction bases unmatched: 5. CDR1 and CDR2 from the germline V gene are SNHLY and FYNNEI. The CDR3: CASMGTGPNYGYTF. CDR3 DNA sequence: TGTGCCAGCATGGGGACAGGGCCGAACTATGGCTACACCTTC. The complete variable domain, with remaining parts taken from reference TRBV2 and TRBJ1-2, reads EPEVTQTPSHQVTQMGQEVILRCVPISNHLYFYWYRQILGQKVEFLVSFYNNEISEKSEIFDDQFSVERPDGSNFTLKIRSTKLEDSAMYFCASMGTGPNYGYTFGSGTRLTVV.

This sequence joins TRBV4-1 and TRBJ2-7, with 7 bases aligning to TRBD2. This CDR3 spans 14 amino acids. V was pared by 4 bases and J by 3 bases, with 6 bases of the junction left unmatched. Germline V lookup: CDR1 MGHRA, CDR2 YSYEKL. In DNA form, the CDR3 reads TGCGCCAGCAGCCCAGGACTAGGAAGCTACGAGCAGTACTTC. The encoded protein is CASSPGLGSYEQYF.

This sequence joins TRBV9 and TRBJ2-7; 11 nucleotides match TRBD2. CDR1 and CDR2 from the germline V gene are SGDLS and YYNGEE. J was trimmed by 4 bases and V by 3 bases; bases with no gene match: 3. The CDR3 contains 14 residues. In DNA form, the CDR3 reads TGTGCCAGCAGCGCTAGCGGGAGGCTTTACGAGCAGTACTTC. Residues: CASSASGRLYEQYF.

The chain employs TRBV30 and TRBJ2-5, with D possibly being TRBD1 (7 bases). CDR3 size: 12 residues. Germline CDR1 is GTSNPN and CDR2 is SVGIG (reference sequence). Trimming removed 4 bases at V and 5 bases at J, with 11 bases between. In DNA form, the CDR3 reads TGTGCCTGGACCAGGGGGGTGGAGACCCAGTACTTC. Its protein product is CAWTRGVETQYF.

The chain couples TRBV11-2 to TRBJ2-7, with D tentatively TRBD1 (5 bases). The CDR3 length is 13 residues. V was cut by 4 bases and J by 2 bases, with 9 bases left in between. CDR1 is SGHAT, CDR2 FQNNGV, per germline. Written as DNA, the CDR3 is TGTGCCAGCAGCTGGAAAGGGGCCTACGAGCAGTACTTC. Amino acid sequence: CASSWKGAYEQYF. The complete variable domain, with remaining parts taken from reference TRBV11-2 and TRBJ2-7, reads EAGVAQSPRYKIIEKRQSVAFWCNPISGHATLYWYQQILGQGPKLLIQFQNNGVVDDSQLPKDRFSAERLKGVDSTLKIQPAKLEDSAVYLCASSWKGAYEQYFGPGTRLTVT.

This chain uses TRBV2 with TRBJ2-1, with TRBD1 identical over 8 bases. Trimming at V came to 7 bases and at J to 14 bases, leaving 7 bases not matched to a gene. In germline, CDR1 is SNHLY, CDR2 FYNNEI. CDR3 size: 11 residues. CDR3: CASKIGQGKFF. The CDR3 DNA sequence: TGTGCCAGCAAGATAGGACAGGGAAAGTTCTTC.

This chain links TRBV5-1 with TRBJ2-5, with D perhaps matching TRBD2 (7 bases). The V gene's germline CDR1 is SGHRS and CDR2 YFSETQ. Trimming pared 2 bases from V and 5 bases from J, leaving 19 bases between. The CDR3 runs to 16 residues. CDR3 nucleotide sequence: TGCGCCAGCAGCTTACGGACGGGGGGCGTACGGGAGACCCAGTACTTC. The encoded protein is CASSLRTGGVRETQYF.